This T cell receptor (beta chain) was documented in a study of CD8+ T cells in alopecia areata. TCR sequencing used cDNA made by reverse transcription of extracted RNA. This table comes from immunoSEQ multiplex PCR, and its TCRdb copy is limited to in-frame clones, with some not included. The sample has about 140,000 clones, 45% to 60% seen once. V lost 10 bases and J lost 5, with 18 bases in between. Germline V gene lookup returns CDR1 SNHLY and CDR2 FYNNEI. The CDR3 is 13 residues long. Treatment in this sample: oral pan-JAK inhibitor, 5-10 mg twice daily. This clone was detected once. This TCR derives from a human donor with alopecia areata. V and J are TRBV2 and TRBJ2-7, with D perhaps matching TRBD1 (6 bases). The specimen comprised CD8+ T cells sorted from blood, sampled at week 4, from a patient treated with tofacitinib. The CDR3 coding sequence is TGTGCCACCTTACAGGGCGGGTACGACGAGCAGTACTTC. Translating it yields CATLQGGYDEQYF.